This is a list of T cell receptor beta chains from one sample in a study of T cell responses to AZD1222 COVID-19 vaccine. Method: immunoSEQ multiplex PCR; TCRdb's copy keeps in-frame clones and lacks some. The data hold 85,000 to 130,000 clones, with more than 75% observed a single time. This specimen was peripheral blood, taken on day 0 of AZD1222 vaccination. Source of these receptors: an adult in good health. Each CDR3 is given with its conserved first and last residue. The D gene is left open where the match is weak. The listing skips clone size in some rows; elsewhere it reads once, few, many or a size class.

d_gene	j_gene	abundance	v_gene	CDR3nt	CDR3aa
NA	TRBJ1-5	NA	TRBV6-5	TGTGCCAGCAGTTACTCGAGGCAGGGTCATCAGCCCCAGCATTTT	CASSYSRQGHQPQHF
NA	TRBJ1-2	few	TRBV28	TGTGCCAGCCGCTCGGGCAACTATGGCTACACCTTC	CASRSGNYGYTF
NA	TRBJ2-2	NA	TRBV7-9	TGTGCCAGCAGCTTAGCGGGATGGGAGCTGTTTTTT	CASSLAGWELFF
NA	TRBJ1-5	NA	TRBV6-2/TRBV6-3	TGTGCCAGCAGCTTACCCGAATCGCCCCAGCATTTT	CASSLPESPQHF
NA	TRBJ1-6	NA	TRBV30	TGTGCCTGGAGTGTAGTTCCAAGCTCCTATAATTCACCCCTCCACTTT	CAWSVVPSSYNSPLHF
TRBD1	TRBJ1-2	NA	TRBV29-1	TGCAGCGTTGGGGACAGGCGTCGGGCCTATGGCTACACCTTC	CSVGDRRRAYGYTF
NA	TRBJ1-2	NA	TRBV7-2	TGTGCCAGCAGCTTAGGGGGCGGACGGGTCGGAACAACGGGCTATGGCTACACCTTC	CASSLGGGRVGTTGYGYTF
NA	TRBJ1-1	few	TRBV2	TGTGCCAGCAGTGATGGGTTTGAAGCTTTCTTT	CASSDGFEAFF
NA	TRBJ1-5	NA	TRBV7-2	TGTGCCAGCAGCTTAGCAGGCGCGGCTAGTCAGCCCCAGCATTTT	CASSLAGAASQPQHF
NA	TRBJ1-2	NA	TRBV6-5	TGTGCCAGCAGACTTCAACGGCGATACGGGTATGGCTACACCTTC	CASRLQRRYGYGYTF
NA	TRBJ1-1	NA	TRBV29-1	TGCAGCGTTGAAGGTGGGGGCCCTGAAGCTTTCTTT	CSVEGGGPEAFF
TRBD1	TRBJ1-3	NA	TRBV2	TGTGCCAGTTCGACAGGGCCCTTAAACACCATATATTTT	CASSTGPLNTIYF
NA	TRBJ1-6	NA	TRBV7-2	TGTGCCAGCAGCCCCCAACGGGGGGCAGGGAATTCACCCCTCCACTTT	CASSPQRGAGNSPLHF
TRBD2	TRBJ2-7	once	TRBV28	TGTGCCAGCAGTTTTATGGCAGGGCGGGGGTACGAGCAGTACTTC	CASSFMAGRGYEQYF